This T cell receptor (beta chain) was recorded in a study of OX40 agonist ivuxolimab in advanced cancers. Study details: Each dose-escalation patient presented with hepatocellular carcinoma, melanoma, renal cell or head and neck cancer.

Concerning this clone: What it binds is not known.

Sequencing was performed with immunoSEQ multiplex PCR; in TCRdb, only in-frame clones are kept and a portion is missing. Of about 96,000 clones listed, 90% are singletons. There are 14 residues in the CDR3. V was clipped by 4 bases and J by 2 bases, with 12 bases between them. CDR1 is SGHNT and CDR2 is YYREEE in the germline V gene (reference sequence). Points from the study as a whole: Some nonresponders additionally presented with little normalized T-cell clonal expansion.

The clonotype comes from an adult with an advanced solid tumor such as melanoma, head and neck, liver or kidney cancer. This chain uses TRBV5-4 with TRBJ1-2, with D perhaps TRBD1 (5 bases). The sequenced sample was CD4+ or CD8+ T cells sorted from blood, obtained in a trial of the OX40 agonist ivuxolimab. This CDR3 reads CASSAGRGNYGYTF. The CDR3, as DNA: TGTGCCAGCAGCGCGGGACGCGGGAACTATGGCTACACCTTC. The full variable domain, its missing parts supplied by reference TRBV5-4 and TRBJ1-2, is ETGVTQSPTHLIKTRGQQVTLRCSSQSGHNTVSWYQQALGQGPQFIFQYYREEENGRGNFPPRFSGLQFPNYSSELNVNALELDDSALYLCASSAGRGNYGYTFGSGTRLTVV.